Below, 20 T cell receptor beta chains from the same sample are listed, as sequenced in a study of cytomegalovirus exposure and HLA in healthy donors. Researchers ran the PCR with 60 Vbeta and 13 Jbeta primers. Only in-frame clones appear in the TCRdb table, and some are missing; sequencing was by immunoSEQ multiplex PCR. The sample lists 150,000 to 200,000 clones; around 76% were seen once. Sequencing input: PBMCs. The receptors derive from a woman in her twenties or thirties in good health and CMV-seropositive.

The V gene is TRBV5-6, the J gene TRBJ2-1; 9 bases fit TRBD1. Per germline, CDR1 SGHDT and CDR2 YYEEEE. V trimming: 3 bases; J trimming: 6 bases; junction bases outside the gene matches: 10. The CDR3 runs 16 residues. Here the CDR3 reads CASSWGYPTGGNEQFF. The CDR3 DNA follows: TGTGCCAGCAGCTGGGGTTACCCGACAGGGGGCAATGAGCAGTTCTTC.

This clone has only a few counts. The CDR3 DNA sequence: TGTGCCAGCAGCCCGGGACTCCGGAGGGACACTGAAGCTTTCTTT. Its translation is CASSPGLRRDTEAFF. The chain joins TRBV2 to TRBJ1-1; D is possibly TRBD1 (5 bases). The germline V and J ends were trimmed by 6 bases and 3 bases, with 17 bases remaining between them. The CDR3 consists of 15 residues. In germline, CDR1 is SNHLY, CDR2 FYNNEI.

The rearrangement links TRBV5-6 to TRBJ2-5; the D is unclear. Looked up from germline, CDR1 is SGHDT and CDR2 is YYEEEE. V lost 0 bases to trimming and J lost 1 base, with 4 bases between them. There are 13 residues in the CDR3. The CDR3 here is CASSLVSQETQYF. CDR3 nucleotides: TGTGCCAGCAGCTTGGTTAGCCAAGAGACCCAGTACTTC.

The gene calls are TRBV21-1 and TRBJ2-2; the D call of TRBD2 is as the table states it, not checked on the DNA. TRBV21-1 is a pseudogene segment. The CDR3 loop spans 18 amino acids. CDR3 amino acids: CASSKIKREECLSGELFF. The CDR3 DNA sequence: TGTGCCAGCAGCAAAATCAAGCGGGAGGAATGTTTGTCCGGGGAGCTGTTTTTT.

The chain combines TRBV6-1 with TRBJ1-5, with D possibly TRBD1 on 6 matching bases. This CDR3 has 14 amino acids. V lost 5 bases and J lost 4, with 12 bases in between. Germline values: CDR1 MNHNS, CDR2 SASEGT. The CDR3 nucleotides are TGTGCCAGCAGTCGGGACATTTTTAATCAGCCCCAGCATTTT. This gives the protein CASSRDIFNQPQHF.

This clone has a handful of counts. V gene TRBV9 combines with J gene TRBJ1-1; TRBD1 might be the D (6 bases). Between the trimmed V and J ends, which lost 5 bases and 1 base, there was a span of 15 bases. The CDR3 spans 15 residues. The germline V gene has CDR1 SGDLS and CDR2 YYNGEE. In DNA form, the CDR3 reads TGTGCCAGCAGTAAGGGACACCAGCAGAACACTGAAGCTTTCTTT. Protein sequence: CASSKGHQQNTEAFF.

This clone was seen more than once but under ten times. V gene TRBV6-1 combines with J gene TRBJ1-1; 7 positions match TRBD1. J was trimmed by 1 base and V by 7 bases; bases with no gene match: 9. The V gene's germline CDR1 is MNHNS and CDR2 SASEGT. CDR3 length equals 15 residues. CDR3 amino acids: CASNSKGQTNTEAFF. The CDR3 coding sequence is TGTGCCAGCAACTCTAAGGGACAGACGAACACTGAAGCTTTCTTT.

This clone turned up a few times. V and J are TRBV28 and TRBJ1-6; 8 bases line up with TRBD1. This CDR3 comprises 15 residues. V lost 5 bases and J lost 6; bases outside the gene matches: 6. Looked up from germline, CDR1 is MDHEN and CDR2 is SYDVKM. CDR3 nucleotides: TGTGCCAGCAGTCCACCCACAGGGGGTAATTCACCCCTCCACTTT. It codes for CASSPPTGGNSPLHF.

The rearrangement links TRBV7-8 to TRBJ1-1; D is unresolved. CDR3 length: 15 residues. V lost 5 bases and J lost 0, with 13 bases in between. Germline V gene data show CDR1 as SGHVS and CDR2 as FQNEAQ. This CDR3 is CASSPKQKMNTEAFF. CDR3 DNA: TGTGCCAGCAGCCCCAAACAGAAGATGAACACTGAAGCTTTCTTT.

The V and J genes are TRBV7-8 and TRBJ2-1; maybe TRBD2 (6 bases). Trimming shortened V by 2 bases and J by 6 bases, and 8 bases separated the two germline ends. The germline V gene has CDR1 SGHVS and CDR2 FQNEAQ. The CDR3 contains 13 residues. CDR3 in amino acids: CASSLTSSNEQFF. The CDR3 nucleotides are TGTGCCAGCAGCTTAACTAGCAGCAATGAGCAGTTCTTC.

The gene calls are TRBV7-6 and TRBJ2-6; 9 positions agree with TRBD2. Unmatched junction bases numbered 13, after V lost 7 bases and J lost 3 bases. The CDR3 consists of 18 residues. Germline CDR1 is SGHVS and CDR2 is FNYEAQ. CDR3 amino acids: CASTPWTSAESGANVLTF. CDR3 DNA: TGTGCCAGCACCCCCTGGACTAGCGCCGAGAGTGGGGCCAACGTCCTGACTTTC.

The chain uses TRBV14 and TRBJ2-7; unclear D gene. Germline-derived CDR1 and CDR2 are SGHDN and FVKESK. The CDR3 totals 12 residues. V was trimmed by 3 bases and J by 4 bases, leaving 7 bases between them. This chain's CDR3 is CASSQFLYEQYF. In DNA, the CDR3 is TGTGCCAGCAGCCAGTTCCTTTACGAGCAGTACTTC.

CDR3 protein: CASAFAGAWNEQFF. CDR3 DNA sequence: TGTGCCAGTGCGTTCGCGGGAGCGTGGAATGAGCAGTTCTTC. The chain carries TRBV14 and TRBJ2-1, with 7 positions matching TRBD2. Germline CDR1 is SGHDN and CDR2 is FVKESK. The CDR3 length is 14 residues. J gave up 7 bases and V 9 bases, and 12 bases lay outside the gene matches.

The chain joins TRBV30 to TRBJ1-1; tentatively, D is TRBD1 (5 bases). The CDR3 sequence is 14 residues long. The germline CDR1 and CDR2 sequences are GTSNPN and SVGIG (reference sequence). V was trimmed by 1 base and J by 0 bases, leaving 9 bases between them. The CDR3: CAWSEGLMNTEAFF. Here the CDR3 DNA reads TGTGCCTGGAGTGAGGGGCTCATGAACACTGAAGCTTTCTTT.

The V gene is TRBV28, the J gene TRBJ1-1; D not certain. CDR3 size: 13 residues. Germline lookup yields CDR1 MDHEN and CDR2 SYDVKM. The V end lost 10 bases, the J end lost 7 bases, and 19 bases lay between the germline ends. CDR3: CATNLIRGGEAFF. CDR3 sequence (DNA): TGTGCCACCAACCTGATTAGAGGCGGTGAAGCTTTCTTT. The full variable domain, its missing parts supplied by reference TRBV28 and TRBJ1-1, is DVKVTQSSRYLVKRTGEKVFLECVQDMDHENMFWYRQDPGLGLRLIYFSYDVKMKEKGDIPEGYSVSREKKERFSLILESASTNQTSMYLCATNLIRGGEAFFGQGTRLTVV.

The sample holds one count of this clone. The CDR3 coding sequence is TGTGCCAGCAGCTTGATCGACAGGGTGTCCTACGAGCAGTACTTC. This codes for CASSLIDRVSYEQYF. The J gene is TRBJ2-7, the V gene TRBV5-6; TRBD1 aligns across 7 bases. The CDR3 spans 15 residues. Trimming removed 1 base from V and 1 base from J; junction bases left unmatched: 5. CDR1 is SGHDT and CDR2 is YYEEEE in the germline V gene.

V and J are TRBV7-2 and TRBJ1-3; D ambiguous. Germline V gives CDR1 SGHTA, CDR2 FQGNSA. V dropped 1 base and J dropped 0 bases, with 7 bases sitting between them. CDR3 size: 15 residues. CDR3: CASSLVSGSGNTIYF. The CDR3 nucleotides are TGTGCCAGCAGCTTAGTATCGGGCTCTGGAAACACCATATATTTT. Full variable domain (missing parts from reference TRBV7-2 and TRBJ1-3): GAGVSQSPSNKVTEKGKDVELRCDPISGHTALYWYRQSLGQGLEFLIYFQGNSAPDKSGLPSDRFSAERTGGSVSTLTIQRTQQEDSAVYLCASSLVSGSGNTIYFGEGSWLTVV.

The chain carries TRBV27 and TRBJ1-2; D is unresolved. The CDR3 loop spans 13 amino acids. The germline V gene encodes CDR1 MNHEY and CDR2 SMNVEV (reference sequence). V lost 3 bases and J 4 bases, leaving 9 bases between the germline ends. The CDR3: CASSFGRSYGYTF. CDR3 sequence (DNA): TGTGCCAGCAGTTTCGGCCGGAGCTATGGCTACACCTTC.

CDR3 amino acids: CASSYLGSGGPNTGELFF. As DNA, the CDR3 is TGTGCCAGCAGTTACCTGGGTAGCGGGGGACCGAACACCGGGGAGCTGTTTTTT. The genes are TRBV27 and TRBJ2-2, with TRBD2 identical over 9 bases. Losses at the gene ends were 4 bases for V and 0 bases for J; bases not matched to a gene: 9. Germline V lookup: CDR1 MNHEY, CDR2 SMNVEV (reference sequence). The CDR3 is 18 amino acids.

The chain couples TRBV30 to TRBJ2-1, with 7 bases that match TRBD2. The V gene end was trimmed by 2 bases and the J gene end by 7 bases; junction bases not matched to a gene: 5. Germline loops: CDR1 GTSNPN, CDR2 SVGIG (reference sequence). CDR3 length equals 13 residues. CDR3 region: CAWSSRGGNEQFF. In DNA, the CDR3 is TGTGCCTGGAGTTCCCGGGGAGGGAATGAGCAGTTCTTC.